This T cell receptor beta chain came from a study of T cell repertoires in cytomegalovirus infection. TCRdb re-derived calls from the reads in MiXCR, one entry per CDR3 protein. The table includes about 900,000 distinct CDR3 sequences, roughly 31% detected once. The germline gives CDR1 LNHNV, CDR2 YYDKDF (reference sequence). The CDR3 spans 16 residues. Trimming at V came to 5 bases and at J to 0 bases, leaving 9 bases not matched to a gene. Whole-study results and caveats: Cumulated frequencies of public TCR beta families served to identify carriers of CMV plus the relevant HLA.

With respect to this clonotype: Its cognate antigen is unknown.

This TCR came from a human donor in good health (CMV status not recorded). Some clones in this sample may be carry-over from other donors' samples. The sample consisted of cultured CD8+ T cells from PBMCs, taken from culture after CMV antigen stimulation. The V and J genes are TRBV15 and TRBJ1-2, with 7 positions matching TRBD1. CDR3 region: CATSPSRDRANYGYTF. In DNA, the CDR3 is TGTGCCACCAGCCCCAGCAGGGACAGAGCTAACTATGGCTACACCTTC.